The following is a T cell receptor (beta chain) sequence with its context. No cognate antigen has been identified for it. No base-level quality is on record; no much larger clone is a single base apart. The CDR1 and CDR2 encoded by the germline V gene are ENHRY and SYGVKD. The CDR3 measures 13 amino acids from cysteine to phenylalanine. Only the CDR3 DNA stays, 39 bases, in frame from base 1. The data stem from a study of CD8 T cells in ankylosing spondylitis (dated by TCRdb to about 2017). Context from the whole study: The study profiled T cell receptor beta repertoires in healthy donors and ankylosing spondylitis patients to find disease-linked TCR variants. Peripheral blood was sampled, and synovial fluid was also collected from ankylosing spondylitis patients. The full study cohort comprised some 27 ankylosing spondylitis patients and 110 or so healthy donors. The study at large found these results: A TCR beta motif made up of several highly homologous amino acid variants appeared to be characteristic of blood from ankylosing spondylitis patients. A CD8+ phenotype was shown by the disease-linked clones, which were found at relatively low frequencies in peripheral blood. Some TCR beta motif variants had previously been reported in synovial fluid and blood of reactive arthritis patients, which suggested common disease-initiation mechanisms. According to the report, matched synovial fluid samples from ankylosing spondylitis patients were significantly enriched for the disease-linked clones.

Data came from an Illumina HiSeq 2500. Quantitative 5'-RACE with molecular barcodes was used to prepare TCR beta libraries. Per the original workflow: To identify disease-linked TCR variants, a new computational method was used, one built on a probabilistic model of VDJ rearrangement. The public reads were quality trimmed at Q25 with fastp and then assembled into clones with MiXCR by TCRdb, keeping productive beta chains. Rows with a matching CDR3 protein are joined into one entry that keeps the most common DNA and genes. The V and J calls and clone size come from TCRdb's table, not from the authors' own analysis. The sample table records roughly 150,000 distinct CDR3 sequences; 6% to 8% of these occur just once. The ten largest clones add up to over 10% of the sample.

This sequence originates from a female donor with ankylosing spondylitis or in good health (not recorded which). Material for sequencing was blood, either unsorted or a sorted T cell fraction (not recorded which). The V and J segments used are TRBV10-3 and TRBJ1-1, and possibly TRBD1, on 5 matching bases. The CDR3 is CVTLLGENTEAFF. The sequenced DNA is TGTGTCACCCTACTGGGGGAGAACACTGAAGCTTTCTTT.